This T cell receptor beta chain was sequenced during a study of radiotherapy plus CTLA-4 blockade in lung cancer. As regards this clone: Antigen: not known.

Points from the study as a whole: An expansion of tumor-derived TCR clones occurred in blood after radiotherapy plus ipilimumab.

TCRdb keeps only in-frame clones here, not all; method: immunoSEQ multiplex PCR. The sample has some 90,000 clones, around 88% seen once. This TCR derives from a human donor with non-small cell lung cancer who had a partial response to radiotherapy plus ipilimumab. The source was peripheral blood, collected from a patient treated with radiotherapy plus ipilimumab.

CDR3 residues: CASSPNQYTEAFF. In DNA form, the CDR3 reads TGTGCCAGCTCACCGAATCAGTACACTGAAGCTTTCTTT. This rearrangement joins TRBV18 to TRBJ1-1; D call uncertain. CDR1 is KGHSH and CDR2 is LQKENI in the germline V gene. V was clipped by 3 bases and J by 3 bases, with 8 bases between them. This CDR3 is built from 13 residues.